The following is a TCR beta chain sequence with its context. Authors' processing steps: The assay estimated nucleated cells by amplifying reference gene primers. Clones were sequenced by immunoSEQ multiplex PCR, and TCRdb holds only the in-frame ones, with some missing. The V and J calls and clone size are taken from that table; D and trimming were inferred from the DNA. The table includes over 200,000 clones, approximately 84% detected once. This sample was included in a study of blood T cell repertoires in COVID-19. With 3 bases removed from V and 4 bases from J, the gap between germline ends came to 7 bases. The CDR3 is made up of 13 amino acids. The germline V gene has CDR1 LGHNA and CDR2 YSLEER.

J is TRBJ1-5 and V is TRBV4-3; D unresolved. Sequenced sample: peripheral blood. The clonotype comes from a man in his fifties or sixties with COVID-19, enrolled during active disease. The CDR3 is CASSQTPNQPQHF. In DNA form, the CDR3 reads TGCGCCAGCAGCCAGACTCCTAATCAGCCCCAGCATTTT.